Listed below are T cell receptor beta chains from one sample, sequenced in a study of tumor-infiltrating lymphocytes in localized non-small cell lung cancer. Assay used: immunoSEQ multiplex PCR; TCRdb lists only in-frame clones, some missing. The sample yields around 6,700 clones, 76% seen once. The material sequenced was uninvolved lung tissue not adjacent to the tumor. Receptors were obtained from a human donor with non-small cell lung cancer. Both conserved end residues are part of each CDR3. The D gene is left open where the match is weak. Clone size is stated in some rows and not others, as once, few, many or a class when expanded.

V gene,clone size,J gene,D gene,CDR3 DNA,CDR3 protein
TRBV14,-,TRBJ2-7,TRBD1,TGTGCCAGCAGCGACTTAGGGACAGGGGGCGCGAATAACTTC,CASSDLGTGGANNF
TRBV5-1,-,TRBJ2-7,-,TGCGCCAGCAGCTTGGGTTTCTCCGTCCAGTACTTC,CASSLGFSVQYF
TRBV5-6,-,TRBJ2-2,-,TGTGCCAGCAGCTTGGATGTGAACACCGGGGAGCTGTTTTTT,CASSLDVNTGELFF
TRBV6-5,-,TRBJ2-7,-,TGTGCCAGCAGTTACTCGGTACGGCGGGACACCGAGCAGTACTTC,CASSYSVRRDTEQYF
TRBV5-1,-,TRBJ2-7,TRBD1,TGCGCCAGCAGCGCCTCACAGGGGGTCTCCTCCTACGAGCAGTACTTC,CASSASQGVSSYEQYF
TRBV7-2,-,TRBJ2-5,-,TGTGCCAGCAGCTTACTGGGTCCGAAGGGGACCCAGTACTTC,CASSLLGPKGTQYF
TRBV5-4,-,TRBJ2-1,TRBD2,TGTGCCAGCAGCCGTATCCTCTGGGGGGGGTCAAATGAGCAGTTCTTC,CASSRILWGGSNEQFF
TRBV25-1,-,TRBJ2-7,-,TGTGCCAGCAGTGAGGGGGTGGGGGACGAGCAGTACTTC,CASSEGVGDEQYF
TRBV7-2,-,TRBJ2-7,-,TGTGCCAGCAGCTTCTCTCTAGACGCCTACGAGCAGTACTTC,CASSFSLDAYEQYF
TRBV7-2,-,TRBJ2-5,-,TGTGCCAGCAGCTTAGGTCCGTTAAACCCAGCCCAGTACTTC,CASSLGPLNPAQYF
TRBV11-2,-,TRBJ2-7,-,TGTGCCAGCAGCTTAGACGACAGCAGCTCCTACGAGCAGTACTTC,CASSLDDSSSYEQYF
TRBV30,-,TRBJ2-7,TRBD1,TGTGCCTGGAGAGACAGGGATGACTACGAGCAGTACTTC,CAWRDRDDYEQYF
TRBV28,-,TRBJ1-4,-,TGTGCCAGCAGTATCCAGGACGGACCAACTAATGAAAAACTGTTTTTT,CASSIQDGPTNEKLFF
TRBV7-2,-,TRBJ2-2,-,TGTGCCAGCAGCTTAGCGGCCGGAATGCGGGGGGAGCTGTTTTTT,CASSLAAGMRGELFF
TRBV5-4,-,TRBJ2-3,TRBD2,TGTGCCAGCAGCTCGGTCTGGCGGGAGGGTACAGATACGCAGTATTTT,CASSSVWREGTDTQYF
TRBV6-6,-,TRBJ1-6,TRBD1,TGTGCCAGCGGGGAGTCCGGGACAGATTTTTCACCCCTCCACTTT,CASGESGTDFSPLHF
TRBV9,-,TRBJ2-7,TRBD2,TGTGCCAGCAGCGTAGGGCTAGCGGGAGGAGACGAGCAGTACTTC,CASSVGLAGGDEQYF
TRBV7-8,-,TRBJ2-7,TRBD2,TGTGCCAGCAGCTTAGGCCTAGCGGGAGCCTACGAGCAGTACTTC,CASSLGLAGAYEQYF
TRBV2,-,TRBJ1-2,-,TGTGCCAGCAGTGAACAGGGGACTAACTATGGCTACACCTTC,CASSEQGTNYGYTF
TRBV4-2,few,TRBJ1-6,-,TGTGCCAGCAGCCAAGAGTGGGACGCTAATTCACCCCTCCACTTT,CASSQEWDANSPLHF